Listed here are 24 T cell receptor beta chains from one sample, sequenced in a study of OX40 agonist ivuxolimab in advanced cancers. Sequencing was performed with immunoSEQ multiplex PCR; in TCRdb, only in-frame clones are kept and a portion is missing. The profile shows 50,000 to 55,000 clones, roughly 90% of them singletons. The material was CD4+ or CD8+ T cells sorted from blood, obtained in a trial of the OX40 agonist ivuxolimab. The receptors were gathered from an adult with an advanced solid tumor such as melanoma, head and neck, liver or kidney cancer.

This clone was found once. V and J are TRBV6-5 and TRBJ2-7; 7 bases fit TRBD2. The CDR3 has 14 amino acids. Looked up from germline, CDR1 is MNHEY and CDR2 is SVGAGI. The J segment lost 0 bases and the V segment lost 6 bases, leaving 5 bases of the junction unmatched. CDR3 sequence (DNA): TGTGCCAGCAGGGCGGGGGTTAACTCCTACGAGCAGTACTTC. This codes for CASRAGVNSYEQYF.

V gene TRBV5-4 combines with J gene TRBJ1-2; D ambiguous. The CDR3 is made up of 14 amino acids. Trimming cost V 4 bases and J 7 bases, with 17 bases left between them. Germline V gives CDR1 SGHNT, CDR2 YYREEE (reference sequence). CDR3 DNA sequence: TGTGCCAGCAGCCATGATGGAGAGCCCCTTGGCTACACCTTC. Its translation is CASSHDGEPLGYTF.

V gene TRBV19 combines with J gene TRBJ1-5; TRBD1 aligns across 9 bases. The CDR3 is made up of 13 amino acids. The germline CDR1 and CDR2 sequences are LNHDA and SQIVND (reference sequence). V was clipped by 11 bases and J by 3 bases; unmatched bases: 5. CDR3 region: CAGGTGSNQPQHF. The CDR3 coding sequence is TGTGCCGGCGGGACAGGGTCCAATCAGCCCCAGCATTTT.

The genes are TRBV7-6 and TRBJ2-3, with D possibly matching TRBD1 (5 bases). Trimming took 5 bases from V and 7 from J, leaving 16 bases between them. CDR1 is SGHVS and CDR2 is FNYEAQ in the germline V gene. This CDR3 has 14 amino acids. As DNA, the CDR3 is TGTGCCAGCAGCCGCGCCCAGGGTCTACATACGCAGTATTTT. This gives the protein CASSRAQGLHTQYF.

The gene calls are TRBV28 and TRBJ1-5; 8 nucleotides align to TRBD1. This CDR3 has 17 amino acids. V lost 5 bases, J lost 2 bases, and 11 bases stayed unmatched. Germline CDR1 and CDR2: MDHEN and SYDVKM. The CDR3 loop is CASSKGQGTYRNQPQHF. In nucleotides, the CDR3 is TGTGCCAGCAGTAAAGGACAGGGTACTTATCGCAATCAGCCCCAGCATTTT.

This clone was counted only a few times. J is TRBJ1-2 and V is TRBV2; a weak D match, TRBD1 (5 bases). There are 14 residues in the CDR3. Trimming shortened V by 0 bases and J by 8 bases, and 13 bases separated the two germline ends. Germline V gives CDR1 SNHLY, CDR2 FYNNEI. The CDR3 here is CASSEADSYGGYTF. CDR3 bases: TGTGCCAGCAGTGAAGCAGACAGTTACGGCGGCTACACCTTC.

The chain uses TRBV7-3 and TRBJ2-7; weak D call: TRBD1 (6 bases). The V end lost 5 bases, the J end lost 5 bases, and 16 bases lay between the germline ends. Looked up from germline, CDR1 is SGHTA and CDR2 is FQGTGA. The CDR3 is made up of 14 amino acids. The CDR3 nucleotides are TGTGCCAGCAGCCCTGGACAGCCCGGCGACGAGCAGTACTTC. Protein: CASSPGQPGDEQYF.

The CDR3 here is CASTPGGIVRETQYF. The CDR3 DNA sequence: TGTGCCAGCACCCCAGGGGGTATCGTGCGGGAGACCCAGTACTTC. The V call is TRBV7-9, the J call TRBJ2-5, with 7 bases aligning to TRBD1. The V and J ends lost 7 bases and 5 bases, in that order; junction bases with no gene match: 13. Germline V gives CDR1 SEHNR, CDR2 FQNEAQ (reference sequence). The CDR3 contains 15 residues.

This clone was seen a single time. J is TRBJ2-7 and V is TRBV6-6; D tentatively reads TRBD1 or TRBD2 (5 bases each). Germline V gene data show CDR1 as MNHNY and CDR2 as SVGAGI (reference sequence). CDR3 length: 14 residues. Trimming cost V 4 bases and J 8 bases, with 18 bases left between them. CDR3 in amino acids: CASSFPDRTGQQYF. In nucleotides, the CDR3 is TGTGCCAGCAGTTTCCCCGACCGGACGGGACAGCAGTACTTC.

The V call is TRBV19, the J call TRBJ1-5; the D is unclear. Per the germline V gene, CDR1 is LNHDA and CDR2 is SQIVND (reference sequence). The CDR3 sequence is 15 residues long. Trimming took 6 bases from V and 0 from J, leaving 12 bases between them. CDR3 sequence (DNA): TGTGCCAGTAGATCCTCCGGGTATAGCAATCAGCCCCAGCATTTT. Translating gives CASRSSGYSNQPQHF.

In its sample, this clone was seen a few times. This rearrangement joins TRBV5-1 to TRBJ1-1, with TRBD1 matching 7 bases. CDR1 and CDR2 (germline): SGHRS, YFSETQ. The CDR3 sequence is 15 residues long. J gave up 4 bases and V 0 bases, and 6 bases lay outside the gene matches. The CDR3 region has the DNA TGCGCCAGCAGCTTGGCAGCAGGGGGGTTCACTGAAGCTTTCTTT. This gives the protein CASSLAAGGFTEAFF.

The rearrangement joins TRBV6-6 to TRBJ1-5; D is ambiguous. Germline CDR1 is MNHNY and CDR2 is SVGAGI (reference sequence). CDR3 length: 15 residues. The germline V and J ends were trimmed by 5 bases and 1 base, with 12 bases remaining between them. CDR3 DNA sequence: TGTGCCAGCAGTGGCCCAGGACTGAGCAATCAGCCCCAGCATTTT. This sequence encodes CASSGPGLSNQPQHF.

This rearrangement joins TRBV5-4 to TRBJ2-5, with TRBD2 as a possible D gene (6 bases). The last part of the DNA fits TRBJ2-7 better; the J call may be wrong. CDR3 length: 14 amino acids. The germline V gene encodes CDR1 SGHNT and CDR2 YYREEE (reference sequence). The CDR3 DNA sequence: TGTGCCAGCGGCGAGGATCCGGGAGTCGGCGAGCAGTACTTC. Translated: CASGEDPGVGEQYF.

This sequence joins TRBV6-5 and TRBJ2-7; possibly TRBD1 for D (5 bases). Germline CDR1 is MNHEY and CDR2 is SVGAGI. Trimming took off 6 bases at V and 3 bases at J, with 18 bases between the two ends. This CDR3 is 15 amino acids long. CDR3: CASSQLQGAGYEQYF. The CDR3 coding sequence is TGTGCCAGCAGCCAACTCCAGGGCGCTGGCTACGAGCAGTACTTC.

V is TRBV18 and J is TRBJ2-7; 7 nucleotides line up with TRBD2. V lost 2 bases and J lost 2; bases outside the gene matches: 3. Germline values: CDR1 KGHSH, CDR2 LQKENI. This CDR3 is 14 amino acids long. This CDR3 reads CASSPGGGAYEQYF. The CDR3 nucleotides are TGTGCCAGCTCACCAGGGGGAGGGGCCTACGAGCAGTACTTC.

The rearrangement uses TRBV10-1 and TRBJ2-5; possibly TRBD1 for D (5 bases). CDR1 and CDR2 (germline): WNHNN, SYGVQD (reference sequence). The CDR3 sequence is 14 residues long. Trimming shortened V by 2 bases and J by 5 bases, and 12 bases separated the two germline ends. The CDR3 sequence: CASSEGDKGETQYF. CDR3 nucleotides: TGCGCCAGCAGTGAGGGTGATAAGGGGGAGACCCAGTACTTC.

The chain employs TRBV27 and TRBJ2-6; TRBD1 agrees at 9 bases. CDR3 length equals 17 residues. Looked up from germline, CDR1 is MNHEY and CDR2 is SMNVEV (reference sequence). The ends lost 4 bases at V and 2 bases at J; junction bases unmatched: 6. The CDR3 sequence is CASSSDRGAAGANVLTF. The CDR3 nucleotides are TGTGCCAGCAGTTCAGACAGGGGGGCTGCTGGGGCCAACGTCCTGACTTTC. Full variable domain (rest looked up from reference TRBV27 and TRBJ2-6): EAQVTQNPRYLITVTGKKLTVTCSQNMNHEYMSWYRQDPGLGLRQIYYSMNVEVTDKGDVPEGYKVSRKEKRNFPLILESPSPNQTSLYFCASSSDRGAAGANVLTFGAGSRLTVL.

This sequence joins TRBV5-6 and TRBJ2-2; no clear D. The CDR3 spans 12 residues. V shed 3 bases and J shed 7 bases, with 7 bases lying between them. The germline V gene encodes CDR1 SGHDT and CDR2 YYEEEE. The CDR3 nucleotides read TGTGCCAGCAGCTACAGTAACGGGGAGCTGTTTTTT. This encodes CASSYSNGELFF.

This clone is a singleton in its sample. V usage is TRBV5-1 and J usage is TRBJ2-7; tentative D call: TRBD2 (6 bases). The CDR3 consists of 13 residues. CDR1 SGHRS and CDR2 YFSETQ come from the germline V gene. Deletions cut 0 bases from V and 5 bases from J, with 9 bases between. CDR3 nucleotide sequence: TGCGCCAGCAGCTTGGCCGGAGGGAACGAGCAGTACTTC. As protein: CASSLAGGNEQYF. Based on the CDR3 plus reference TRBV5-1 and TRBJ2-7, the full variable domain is KAGVTQTPRYLIKTRGQQVTLSCSPISGHRSVSWYQQTPGQGLQFLFEYFSETQRNKGNFPGRFSGRQFSNSRSEMNVSTLELGDSALYLCASSLAGGNEQYFGPGTRLTVT.

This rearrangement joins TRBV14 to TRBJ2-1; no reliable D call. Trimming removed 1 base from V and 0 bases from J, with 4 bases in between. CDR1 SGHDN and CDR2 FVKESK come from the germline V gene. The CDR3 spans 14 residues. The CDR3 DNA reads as TGTGCCAGCAGCCAAGTGGGCTCCTACAATGAGCAGTTCTTC. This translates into CASSQVGSYNEQFF.

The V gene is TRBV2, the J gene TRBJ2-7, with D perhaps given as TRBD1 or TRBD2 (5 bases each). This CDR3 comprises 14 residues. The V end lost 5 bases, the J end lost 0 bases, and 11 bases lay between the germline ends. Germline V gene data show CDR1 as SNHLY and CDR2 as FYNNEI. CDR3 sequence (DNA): TGTGCCAGCAGTCGGGACCTGAGCTCCTACGAGCAGTACTTC. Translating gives CASSRDLSSYEQYF.

The CDR3 region has the DNA TGTGCCAGCAGCTTGGACGGACTCTCTGGAAACACCATATATTTT. It codes for CASSLDGLSGNTIYF. The rearrangement joins TRBV5-6 to TRBJ1-3, with unresolved D. Trimming pared 0 bases from V and 0 bases from J, leaving 7 bases between. This CDR3 comprises 15 residues. Germline loops: CDR1 SGHDT, CDR2 YYEEEE.

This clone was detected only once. CDR3 sequence (DNA): TGCGCCAGCAGCTTGGGACAGCGTGGATCTAATGAAAAACTGTTTTTT. Translation: CASSLGQRGSNEKLFF. V usage is TRBV5-1 and J usage is TRBJ1-4; D might be TRBD1 (5 bases). This CDR3 spans 16 amino acids. Germline CDR1 reads SGHRS; CDR2 reads YFSETQ. Trimming took 0 bases from V and 3 from J, leaving 12 bases between them.

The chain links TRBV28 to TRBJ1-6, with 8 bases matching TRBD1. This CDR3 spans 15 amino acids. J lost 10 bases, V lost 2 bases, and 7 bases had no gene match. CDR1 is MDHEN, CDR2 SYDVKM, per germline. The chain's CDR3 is CASSLPDRGISPLHF. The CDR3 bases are TGTGCCAGCAGTTTACCCGACAGGGGTATCTCACCCCTCCACTTT.